This T cell receptor beta chain is drawn from a study of blood T cell repertoires in COVID-19. Overall study context: Collection of acute and convalescent COVID-19 samples took place in the United States, Italy and Spain. Sources were T cells, B-cell-depleted T cells, or PBMCs; the material itself was cDNA or gDNA.

The CDR3 loop spans 14 amino acids. Per the germline V gene, CDR1 is WNHNN and CDR2 is SYGVQD (reference sequence). The ends were cut back, 6 bases at V and 6 bases at J, with 15 bases in the middle. As handled by the study authors: Amplifying reference gene primers gave estimates of nucleated cell counts. The data were produced by immunoSEQ multiplex PCR, yet TCRdb's version contains in-frame clones alone and is incomplete. V and J calls and clone size follow that table, whereas D and trimming were derived from the DNA. The sample shows 260,000 or so clones, roughly 90% of them seen only once. The V gene is TRBV10-1, the J gene TRBJ2-1; TRBD2 is a possible D gene (6 bases). The sample taken for sequencing was peripheral blood. This receptor was taken from a man between 18 and 35 years old with active or convalescent COVID-19. CDR3: CASSHGSTFNEQFF. The CDR3 bases are TGCGCCAGCAGCCACGGGAGTACTTTCAATGAGCAGTTCTTC.